Listed below are T cell receptor beta chains from one sample, sequenced in a study of Ad26.COV2.S vaccination and SARS-CoV-2 variants. Some clones are missing from TCRdb's copy, which holds only in-frame ones; the method was immunoSEQ multiplex PCR. Counted here are about 680,000 clones, more than 70% occurring once; the ten biggest clones make up about 1.5%. Sequences were derived from peripheral blood, sampled in a trial of Ad26.COV2.S vaccine versus placebo. These receptors all come from a person aged 18-65 years who received the Ad26.COV2.S COVID-19 vaccine or a placebo. CDR3s include the opening cysteine and the closing phenylalanine or tryptophan. A D gene is named only where the DNA matches it firmly. A clone size is listed for some rows: how often the clone was seen (once, few, many), or a class if it is expanded.

v_call	j_call	d_call	clone_size	cdr3_aa	cdr3_nt
TRBV15	TRBJ1-4	-	few	CATSRDRGRGNEKLFF	TGTGCCACCAGCAGAGATCGAGGCAGGGGTAATGAAAAACTGTTTTTT
TRBV4-2	TRBJ2-6	-	-	CASSQVAAGLTSGANVLTF	TGTGCCAGCAGCCAAGTAGCAGCAGGGTTAACCTCTGGGGCCAACGTCCTGACTTTC
TRBV27	TRBJ1-4	-	once	CASMGEKLFF	TGTGCCAGCATGGGGGAAAAACTGTTTTTT
TRBV5-4	TRBJ1-6	TRBD1	few	CASSLRDRNSPLHF	TGTGCCAGCAGCTTGCGGGACAGGAATTCACCCCTCCACTTT
TRBV5-5	TRBJ1-5	-	once	CASSWGVPRNQPQHF	TGTGCCAGCAGCTGGGGAGTCCCGAGAAATCAGCCCCAGCATTTT
TRBV3-1/TRBV3-2	TRBJ2-7	TRBD1	-	CASSHLGTVSYEQYF	TGTGCCAGCAGCCATTTAGGGACAGTCTCCTACGAGCAGTACTTC
TRBV6-6	TRBJ2-2	-	-	CAVQAPWVGELFF	TGCGCGGTTCAGGCCCCCTGGGTCGGGGAGCTGTTTTTT
TRBV7-9	TRBJ2-5	TRBD1	-	CASSQGTAKETQYF	TGTGCCAGCAGCCAAGGGACAGCAAAAGAGACCCAGTACTTC
TRBV27	TRBJ1-5	TRBD1	-	CASGSQGGGQPQHF	TGTGCCAGCGGGTCACAGGGGGGAGGTCAGCCCCAGCATTTT
TRBV6-5	TRBJ2-1	-	-	CASNRGSGEQFF	TGTGCCAGCAATAGGGGGTCAGGTGAGCAGTTCTTC
TRBV25-1	TRBJ2-5	-	-	CASSEPQGGRETQYF	TGTGCCAGCAGTGAACCCCAGGGTGGGAGAGAGACCCAGTACTTC
TRBV7-2	TRBJ1-2	-	-	CASSLYSYGYTF	TGTGCCAGCAGCTTATACAGCTATGGCTACACCTTC
TRBV19	TRBJ2-1	TRBD2	many	CASSIGIAGESYNEQFF	TGTGCCAGTAGTATAGGTATAGCGGGAGAAAGCTACAATGAGCAGTTCTTC
TRBV6-5	TRBJ2-7	TRBD1	-	CASSYSGGQGLYEQYF	TGTGCCAGCAGTTACTCAGGGGGACAGGGTCTCTACGAGCAGTACTTC
TRBV29-1	TRBJ2-1	-	-	CSAPRGEAYNEQFF	TGCAGCGCCCCCCGGGGAGAGGCTTACAATGAGCAGTTCTTC
TRBV29-1	TRBJ2-3	-	-	CSAVRNTQYF	TGCAGCGCCGTTCGAAATACGCAGTATTTT
TRBV5-1	TRBJ1-6	-	-	CASSLTGSSYNSPLHF	TGCGCCAGCAGCTTGACAGGGAGCTCCTATAATTCACCCCTCCACTTT
TRBV5-1	TRBJ1-1	TRBD1	-	CASSPGADREAFF	TGCGCCAGCAGCCCCGGGGCGGACAGGGAAGCTTTCTTT